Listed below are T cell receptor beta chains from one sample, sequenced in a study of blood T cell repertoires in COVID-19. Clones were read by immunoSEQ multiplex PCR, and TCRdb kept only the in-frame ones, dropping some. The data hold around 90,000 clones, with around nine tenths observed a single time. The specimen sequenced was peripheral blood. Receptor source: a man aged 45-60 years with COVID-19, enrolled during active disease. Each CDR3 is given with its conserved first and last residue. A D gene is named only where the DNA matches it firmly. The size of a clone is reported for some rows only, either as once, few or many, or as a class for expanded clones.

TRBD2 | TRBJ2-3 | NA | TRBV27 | CASSPRPLAGGPDTQYF | TGTGCCAGCAGCCCCAGGCCACTAGCGGGGGGCCCTGATACGCAGTATTTT
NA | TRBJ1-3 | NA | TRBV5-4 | CASSHRDSGNTIYF | TGTGCCAGCAGCCACAGGGATTCAGGAAACACCATATATTTT
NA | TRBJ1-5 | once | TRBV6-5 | CASSWTVISNQPQHF | TGTGCCAGCAGTTGGACAGTCATTAGCAATCAGCCCCAGCATTTT
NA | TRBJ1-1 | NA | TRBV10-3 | CAISEGQPRGEAFF | TGTGCCATCAGTGAGGGACAACCTAGAGGTGAAGCTTTCTTT
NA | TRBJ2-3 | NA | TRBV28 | CASSTPRGATDTQYF | TGTGCCAGCAGTACCCCTCGGGGTGCGACAGATACGCAGTATTTT
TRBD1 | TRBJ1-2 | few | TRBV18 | CASSPRLTGTKNVGYGYTF | TGTGCCAGCTCACCACGATTGACAGGGACCAAAAATGTTGGCTATGGCTACACCTTC
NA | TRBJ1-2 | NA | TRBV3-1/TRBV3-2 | CASSQVLTGPADGYTF | TGTGCCAGCAGCCAAGTCCTCACAGGGCCAGCGGATGGCTACACCTTC
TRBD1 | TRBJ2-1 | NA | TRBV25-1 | CASSGGSYRDRVANEQFF | TGTGCCAGCAGTGGGGGCTCCTACCGGGACAGGGTGGCGAATGAGCAGTTCTTC
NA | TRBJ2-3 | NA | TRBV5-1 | CASSLALAPTTDTQYF | TGCGCCAGCAGCTTGGCACTAGCACCTACAACAGATACGCAGTATTTT
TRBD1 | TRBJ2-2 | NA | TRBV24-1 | CATSDLPRQGASGELFF | TGTGCCACCAGTGATTTGCCCCGACAGGGGGCCAGCGGGGAGCTGTTTTTT
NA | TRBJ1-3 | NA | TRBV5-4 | CASSSTGGQPHSGNTIYF | TGTGCCAGCAGCTCAACTGGAGGGCAGCCGCACTCTGGAAACACCATATATTTT
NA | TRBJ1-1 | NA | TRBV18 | CASSPSYQNTEAFF | TGTGCCAGCTCACCCAGTTACCAGAACACTGAAGCTTTCTTT
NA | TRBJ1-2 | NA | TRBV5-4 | CASSRTADKLANYGYTF | TGTGCCAGCAGCCGGACAGCCGACAAATTAGCTAACTATGGCTACACCTTC
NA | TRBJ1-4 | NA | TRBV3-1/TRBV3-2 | CASSSQGFLQEKLFF | TGTGCCAGCAGCTCACAGGGTTTTCTACAAGAAAAACTGTTTTTT
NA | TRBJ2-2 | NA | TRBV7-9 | CASSTSTGELFF | TGTGCCAGCAGCACGAGCACCGGGGAGCTGTTTTTT
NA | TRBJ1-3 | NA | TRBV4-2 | CASSQTAGVFSGNTIYF | TGTGCCAGCAGCCAAACGGCGGGGGTTTTCTCTGGAAACACCATATATTTT
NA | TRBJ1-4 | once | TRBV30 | CAWGEQGVNEKLFF | TGTGCCTGGGGGGAACAGGGCGTTAATGAAAAACTGTTTTTT
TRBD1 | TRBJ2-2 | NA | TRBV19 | CASSTTGAGTGELFF | TGTGCCAGTAGTACGACAGGGGCCGGTACCGGGGAGCTGTTTTTT
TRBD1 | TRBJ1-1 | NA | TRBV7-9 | CASSWGQGSSEAFF | TGTGCCAGCAGCTGGGGACAGGGGAGCTCTGAAGCTTTCTTT
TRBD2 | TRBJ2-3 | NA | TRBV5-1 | CASSLGGGGGAPDTQYF | TGCGCCAGCAGCTTGGGGGGCGGCGGGGGGGCCCCAGATACGCAGTATTTT
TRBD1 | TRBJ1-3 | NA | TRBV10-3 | CAITNTGQGISGNTIYF | TGTGCCATCACCAACACCGGACAGGGGATCTCTGGAAACACCATATATTTT
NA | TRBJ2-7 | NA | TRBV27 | CASSPSGVSPEQYF | TGTGCCAGCAGTCCCTCCGGGGTGAGTCCCGAGCAGTACTTC
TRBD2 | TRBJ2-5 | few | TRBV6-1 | CASSELAGGQETQYF | TGTGCCAGCAGTGAACTAGCGGGGGGGCAAGAGACCCAGTACTTC
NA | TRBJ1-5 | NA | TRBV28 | CASSLRRGNQPQHF | TGTGCCAGCAGTTTGCGGCGAGGAAATCAGCCCCAGCATTTT
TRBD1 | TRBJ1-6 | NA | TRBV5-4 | CASSGSGTDDSPLHF | TGTGCCAGCAGCGGCTCCGGGACAGACGATTCACCCCTCCACTTT
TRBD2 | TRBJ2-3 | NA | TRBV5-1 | CASSLRTSGGDTQYF | TGCGCCAGCAGCTTGCGGACTAGCGGGGGCGATACGCAGTATTTT
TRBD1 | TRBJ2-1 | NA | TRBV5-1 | CASSRTGIYNEQFF | TGCGCCAGCAGCCGGACAGGGATCTACAATGAGCAGTTCTTC
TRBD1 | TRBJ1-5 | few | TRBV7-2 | CASSPGTGIQKPQHF | TGTGCCAGCAGCCCGGGGACAGGGATACAGAAGCCCCAGCATTTT
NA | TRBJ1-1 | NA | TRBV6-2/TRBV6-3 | CASSYSGGSTEAFF | TGTGCCAGCAGTTACTCGGGGGGGTCGACTGAAGCTTTCTTT
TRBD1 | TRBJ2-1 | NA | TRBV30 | CAWSEEGQPSLYTYNEQFF | TGTGCCTGGAGCGAAGAGGGACAGCCTTCCCTTTATACCTACAATGAGCAGTTCTTC
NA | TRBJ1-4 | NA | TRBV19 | CASSMDSLLGHEKLFF | TGTGCCAGTAGTATGGACAGTCTACTGGGGCACGAAAAACTGTTTTTT
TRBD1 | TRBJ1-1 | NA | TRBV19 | CASSIRGGTGAANTEAFF | TGTGCCAGTAGTATAAGGGGTGGGACAGGGGCGGCGAACACTGAAGCTTTCTTT
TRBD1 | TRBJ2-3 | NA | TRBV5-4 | CASSTGTGGAGADTQYF | TGTGCCAGCAGCACCGGGACAGGGGGCGCCGGTGCAGATACGCAGTATTTT
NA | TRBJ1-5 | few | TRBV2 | CASSETNSNQPQHF | TGTGCCAGCAGTGAAACAAATAGCAATCAGCCCCAGCATTTT
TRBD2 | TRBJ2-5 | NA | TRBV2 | CASNSGTKQETQYF | TGTGCCAGCAATTCCGGGACTAAACAAGAGACCCAGTACTTC
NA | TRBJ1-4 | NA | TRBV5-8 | CASSQGQLATNEKLFF | TGTGCCAGCAGCCAAGGACAGCTAGCAACTAATGAAAAACTGTTTTTT
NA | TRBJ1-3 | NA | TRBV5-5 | CASSLGESKSGNTIYF | TGTGCCAGCAGCTTGGGGGAGTCAAAGAGTGGAAACACCATATATTTT
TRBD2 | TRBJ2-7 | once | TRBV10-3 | CATEKRTSGGPISSYEQYF | TGTGCCACCGAAAAGAGGACTAGCGGGGGCCCGATTAGCTCCTACGAGCAGTACTTC
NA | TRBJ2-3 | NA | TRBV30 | CAWSGGGTQYF | TGTGCCTGGAGTGGAGGAGGCACGCAGTATTTT
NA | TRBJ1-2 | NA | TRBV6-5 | CASSYSRENYGYTF | TGTGCCAGCAGTTACTCGAGGGAAAACTATGGCTACACCTTC
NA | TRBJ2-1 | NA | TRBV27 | CASSFRGSEQFF | TGTGCCAGCAGTTTTAGGGGTAGTGAGCAGTTCTTC
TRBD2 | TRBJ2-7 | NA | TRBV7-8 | CASSLASGGIFYEQYF | TGTGCCAGCAGTCTGGCTAGCGGGGGGATCTTCTACGAGCAGTACTTC
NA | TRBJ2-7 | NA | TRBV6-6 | CASSYSRGDEQYF | TGTGCCAGCAGTTATTCCAGGGGCGACGAGCAGTACTTC
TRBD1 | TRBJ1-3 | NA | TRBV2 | CASITGAEGTIYF | TGTGCCAGCATTACAGGGGCCGAGGGCACCATATATTTT
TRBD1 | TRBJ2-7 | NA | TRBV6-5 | CASNQRQGYYEQYF | TGTGCCAGCAACCAACGACAGGGATACTACGAGCAGTACTTC
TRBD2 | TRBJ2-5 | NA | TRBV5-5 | CASSLAGATKETQYF | TGTGCCAGCAGCTTAGCGGGGGCCACTAAAGAGACCCAGTACTTC
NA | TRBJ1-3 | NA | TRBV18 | CASSPPRANSGNTIYF | TGTGCCAGCTCACCACCGAGGGCTAACTCTGGAAACACCATATATTTT
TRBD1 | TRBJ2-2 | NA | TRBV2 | CASREQGAHTGELFF | TGTGCCAGCAGGGAGCAGGGGGCCCACACCGGGGAGCTGTTTTTT
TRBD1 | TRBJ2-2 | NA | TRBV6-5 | CASRFDRVNTGELFF | TGTGCCAGCAGGTTCGACAGGGTGAACACCGGGGAGCTGTTTTTT
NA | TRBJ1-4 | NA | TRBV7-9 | CASSSGERTNEKLFF | TGTGCCAGCAGCTCCGGGGAGAGGACTAATGAAAAACTGTTTTTT
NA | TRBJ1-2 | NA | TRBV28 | CASSLSGFYGYTF | TGTGCCAGCAGTTTATCGGGGTTCTATGGCTACACCTTC
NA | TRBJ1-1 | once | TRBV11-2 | CASSQGNTEAFF | TGTGCCAGCAGCCAGGGGAACACTGAAGCTTTCTTT